This T cell receptor beta chain was captured in a study of Ad26.COV2.S vaccination and SARS-CoV-2 variants. General observations from the study: Reportedly, spike-specific CD8+ and CD4+ T cell responses achieved substantial breadth once vaccination had taken place. Placebo recipients had lower spike-specific TCR breadth than vaccine recipients. Recipients of either vaccine or placebo displayed similar breadth of non-spike TCRs.

Assay: immunoSEQ multiplex PCR; the TCRdb copy retains only in-frame clones and omits some. The sample gives approximately 340,000 clones, 92% of which show up once; 3% to 5% is in the top ten. The J segment lost 4 bases and the V segment lost 5 bases, leaving 2 bases of the junction unmatched. The germline gives CDR1 LNHDA, CDR2 SQIVND (reference sequence). This CDR3 spans 13 amino acids. A note on this clone: Antigen specificity is unknown.

The specimen was peripheral blood, collected after recovery from COVID-19. The chain combines TRBV19 with TRBJ2-3; 8 positions agree with TRBD2. This receptor was taken from a human donor who had recovered from COVID-19. The CDR3 DNA follows: TGTGCCAGTAGTGTGGGACTAGCAGATACGCAGTATTTT. Protein sequence: CASSVGLADTQYF.